This note documents a single T cell receptor (beta chain) sequence. Its antigen is still unknown. As every portion of the isolated RNA was reverse transcribed, the sequencing read expressed TCRB transcripts. Here immunoSEQ multiplex PCR was the method, and the copy in TCRdb shows in-frame clones only, minus some. The repertoire holds 640,000 or so clones, with 11% to 15% as singletons. The germline CDR1 and CDR2 sequences are GTSNPN and SVGIG (reference sequence). Trimming removed 3 bases from V and 3 bases from J, with 15 bases in between. The CDR3 is 14 residues long. The sample is drawn from a study of beta chain features in type 1 diabetes. The study's findings and limits: A pattern of fewer insertions and more deletions at VDJ junctions was seen in type 1 diabetes patients. Within each of all four CD4+ subsets, Type 1 diabetes patients had TCRB CDR3s that were moderately but significantly shorter. The influence of HLA type on TCRB rearrangement stayed undetermined.

Every sorted population was more than 95% pure. The clonotype was recovered from a man younger than 35 with type 1 diabetes. Source material: naive CD4+ T cells from blood. V usage is TRBV30 and J usage is TRBJ2-7; D is uncertain. The CDR3: CAWSPGYPIYEQYF. The CDR3 DNA reads as TGTGCCTGGAGCCCTGGATATCCGATCTACGAGCAGTACTTC.